A single T cell receptor beta chain is shown here with its context. The source of the sample is a study of control samples from healthy donors and cancer patients. Produced via immunoSEQ multiplex PCR; TCRdb's table is partial and in-frame only. The repertoire holds approximately 87,000 clones, about 88% seen once, with around 1.3% in the top ten. This CDR3 region has 12 residues. Per germline, CDR1 SNHLY and CDR2 FYNNEI. Trimming shortened V by 9 bases and J by 5 bases, and 13 bases separated the two germline ends. The specimen was blood. V and J are TRBV2 and TRBJ1-2; D uncertain. The source is a woman in her fifties or sixties in good health. The CDR3 sequence is CASWNPQYGYTF. The CDR3 DNA is TGTGCCAGTTGGAACCCCCAGTATGGCTACACCTTC.